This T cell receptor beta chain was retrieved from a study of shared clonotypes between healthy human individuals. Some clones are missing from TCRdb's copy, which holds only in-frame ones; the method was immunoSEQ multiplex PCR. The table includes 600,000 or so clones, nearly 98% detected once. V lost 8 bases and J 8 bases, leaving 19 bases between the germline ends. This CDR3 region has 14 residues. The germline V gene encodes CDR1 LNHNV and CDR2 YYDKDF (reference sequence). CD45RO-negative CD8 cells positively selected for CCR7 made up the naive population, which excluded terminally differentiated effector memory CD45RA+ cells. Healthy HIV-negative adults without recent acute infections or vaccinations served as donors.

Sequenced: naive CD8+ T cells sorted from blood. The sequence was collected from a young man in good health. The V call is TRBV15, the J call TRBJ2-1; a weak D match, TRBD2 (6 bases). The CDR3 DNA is TGTGCCACCGCGGGGCTAGTTATCCCCCATGAGCAGTTCTTC. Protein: CATAGLVIPHEQFF.